This passage covers 21 T cell receptor beta chains from one sample sequenced in a study of blood T cell repertoires in COVID-19. Clones were read by immunoSEQ multiplex PCR, and TCRdb kept only the in-frame ones, dropping some. The table records more than 85,000 clones, over 70% of them present only once. The sample consisted of peripheral blood. These receptors were collected from a human donor in a cohort sampled during active or convalescent COVID-19.

The genes are TRBV6-5 and TRBJ1-6; TRBD1 aligns across 8 bases. With 7 bases clipped from V and 7 bases from J, the junction kept 9 bases outside the gene matches. The CDR3 is 15 amino acids. In germline, CDR1 is MNHEY, CDR2 SVGAGI. CDR3 in DNA: TGTGCCAGCAAAAGGAGTCCAGGGGGCAATTCACCCCTCCACTTT. This translates into CASKRSPGGNSPLHF.

The V call is TRBV29-1, the J call TRBJ1-2, with 7 nucleotides matching TRBD1. The germline V gene has CDR1 SQVTM and CDR2 ANQGSEA. Germline trimming cut 4 bases from V and 5 bases from J; bases unmatched to any gene: 4. This CDR3 comprises 12 residues. CDR3 sequence reads: CSVGQGVYGYTF. The CDR3 nucleotides are TGCAGCGTTGGCCAGGGGGTGTATGGCTACACCTTC.

This clone was recorded once. The chain has TRBV28 and TRBJ1-1; 7 bases are a match to TRBD1. The V segment lost 2 bases and the J segment 4 bases; nucleotides outside the gene matches: 7. Germline V gene data show CDR1 as MDHEN and CDR2 as SYDVKM. CDR3 length: 15 residues. CDR3 sequence: CASSLGGAGGTEAFF. Written as DNA, the CDR3 is TGTGCCAGCAGTTTAGGGGGCGCAGGGGGCACTGAAGCTTTCTTT.

This clone came up many times. The V call is TRBV28, the J call TRBJ2-1, with TRBD2 identical over 10 bases. In germline, CDR1 is MDHEN, CDR2 SYDVKM. CDR3 length equals 14 residues. J gave up 15 bases and V 4 bases, and 12 bases lay outside the gene matches. CDR3 region: CASSSQIAGGLAFF. The DNA of the CDR3 is TGTGCCAGCAGTTCGCAGATAGCGGGAGGTCTCGCGTTCTTC.

This chain links TRBV19 with TRBJ2-2; D gene ambiguous. The CDR3 length is 15 residues. V lost 4 bases to trimming and J lost 0 bases, with 9 bases between them. Per germline, CDR1 LNHDA and CDR2 SQIVND (reference sequence). The CDR3: CASSRWQSNTGELFF. The CDR3 coding sequence is TGTGCCAGTAGTAGGTGGCAGTCGAACACCGGGGAGCTGTTTTTT.

This chain uses TRBV28 with TRBJ2-1; maybe TRBD2 (5 bases). CDR1 and CDR2 from the germline V gene are MDHEN and SYDVKM. Trimming left V 7 bases short and J 4 bases short, with 20 bases between. This CDR3 region has 16 residues. The CDR3 reads CASIFGGQPSYNEQFF. CDR3 nucleotides: TGTGCCAGCATTTTCGGCGGGCAGCCCTCTTACAATGAGCAGTTCTTC.

This clone appeared a few times. The chain uses TRBV3-1 (or the pseudogene TRBV3-2) and TRBJ1-2; D is unclear. There are 14 residues in the CDR3. The V end was cut by 0 bases, the J end by 4 bases, with 9 bases between. Germline CDR1 and CDR2: LGHDT and YNNKEL (reference sequence). CDR3 in DNA: TGTGCCAGCAGCCAAGACCAGGCCTTCTATGGCTACACCTTC. This sequence encodes CASSQDQAFYGYTF.

The V gene is TRBV7-6, the J gene TRBJ2-1, with TRBD2 identical over 12 bases. CDR1 is SGHVS and CDR2 is FNYEAQ in the germline V gene. The CDR3 has 17 amino acids. With V trimmed by 4 bases and J by 0 bases, 4 bases remained unmatched. The CDR3 is CASSSRLAGDSYNEQFF. The CDR3 nucleotides are TGTGCCAGCAGCTCAAGACTAGCGGGGGACTCCTACAATGAGCAGTTCTTC.

This clone was seen only a few times. The chain employs TRBV28 and TRBJ2-7; D is possibly TRBD2 (6 bases). V lost 7 bases and J lost 3, with 13 bases in between. The germline V gene has CDR1 MDHEN and CDR2 SYDVKM. The CDR3 spans 13 residues. The CDR3 bases are TGTGCCAGCAAGCGGCGGGATAGCTACGAGCAGTACTTC. Translated, it gives CASKRRDSYEQYF. The full variable domain, rest sourced from reference TRBV28 and TRBJ2-7, is DVKVTQSSRYLVKRTGEKVFLECVQDMDHENMFWYRQDPGLGLRLIYFSYDVKMKEKGDIPEGYSVSREKKERFSLILESASTNQTSMYLCASKRRDSYEQYFGPGTRLTVT.

The gene calls are TRBV19 and TRBJ2-7; TRBD2 matches at 7 bases. The V segment lost 3 bases and the J segment 4 bases; nucleotides outside the gene matches: 15. Germline values: CDR1 LNHDA, CDR2 SQIVND (reference sequence). The CDR3 has 17 residues. This CDR3 reads CASSIPPALGLKYEQYF. CDR3 bases: TGTGCCAGTAGTATCCCCCCAGCCTTGGGACTAAAATACGAGCAGTACTTC. Looking up the rest from reference TRBV19 and TRBJ2-7 gives the full variable domain: DGGITQSPKYLFRKEGQNVTLSCEQNLNHDAMYWYRQDPGQGLRLIYYSQIVNDFQKGDIAEGYSVSREKKESFPLTVTSAQKNPTAFYLCASSIPPALGLKYEQYFGPGTRLTVT.

V and J are TRBV6-4 and TRBJ1-6, with TRBD1 matching over 8 bases. From germline, CDR1 is MRHNA and CDR2 SNTAGT. After removal of 5 bases from V and 6 bases from J, the junction contained 6 bases not matched to a gene. The CDR3 has 15 residues. This CDR3 reads CASSTQGGGNSPLHF. The CDR3 DNA is TGTGCCAGCAGTACACAGGGGGGTGGTAATTCACCCCTCCACTTT.

This chain links TRBV19 with TRBJ1-2; 9 bases line up with TRBD1. Germline CDR1 LNHDA, CDR2 SQIVND (reference sequence). The CDR3 length is 14 residues. V was clipped by 5 bases and J by 3 bases; unmatched bases: 4. The CDR3 loop is CASSPRTGDYGYTF. In nucleotides, the CDR3 is TGTGCCAGTAGTCCGCGGACAGGGGACTATGGCTACACCTTC.

Written as DNA, the CDR3 is TGTGCCAGCAGCTTAGAAGTATGGGGACTAGGAACCAATACGCAGTATTTT. Protein: CASSLEVWGLGTNTQYF. The V call is TRBV13, the J call TRBJ2-3, with 8 bases fitting TRBD2. Germline CDR1 is PRHDT and CDR2 is FYEKMQ (reference sequence). This CDR3 contains 17 residues. J gave up 7 bases and V 1 base, and 13 bases lay outside the gene matches. The whole variable domain, filled in from reference TRBV13 and TRBJ2-3, reads AAGVIQSPRHLIKEKRETATLKCYPIPRHDTVYWYQQGPGQDPQFLISFYEKMQSDKGSIPDRFSAQQFSDYHSELNMSSLELGDSALYFCASSLEVWGLGTNTQYFGPGTRLTVL.

The chain combines TRBV11-2 with TRBJ2-5; 12 bases are a match to TRBD2. CDR3 length: 18 amino acids. V lost 1 base and J lost 0; bases outside the gene matches: 6. Germline V gene lookup returns CDR1 SGHAT and CDR2 FQNNGV. CDR3 sequence reads: CASSLGLAGVGYQETQYF. The DNA of the CDR3 is TGTGCCAGCAGCTTAGGACTAGCGGGAGTGGGGTACCAAGAGACCCAGTACTTC.

The gene calls are TRBV6-2 or TRBV6-3 and TRBJ2-7; 7 bases align to TRBD1. Germline CDR1 MNHEY, CDR2 SVGEGT. V was clipped by 5 bases and J by 4 bases; unmatched bases: 5. This CDR3 comprises 13 residues. The CDR3, as DNA: TGTGCCAGCAGTAGGGGACAGTCGTACGAGCAGTACTTC. Its translation is CASSRGQSYEQYF.

The chain combines TRBV6-4 with TRBJ2-2; D gene uncertain. This CDR3 has 16 residues. Germline V gene lookup returns CDR1 MRHNA and CDR2 SNTAGT. V was pared by 0 bases and J by 0 bases, with 8 bases between. Here the CDR3 DNA reads TGTGCCAGCAGTGACTCTGGAGCCGCGAACACCGGGGAGCTGTTTTTT. Translated, it gives CASSDSGAANTGELFF.

This clone was detected only a few times. The chain combines TRBV7-2 with TRBJ2-2, with D possibly TRBD1 on 6 matching bases. V was cut by 5 bases and J by 0 bases, with 13 bases left in between. CDR1 and CDR2 (germline): SGHTA, FQGNSA. The CDR3 sequence is 16 residues long. This CDR3 is CASSPPNRANTGELFF. The DNA of the CDR3 is TGTGCCAGCAGCCCGCCTAACAGGGCGAACACCGGGGAGCTGTTTTTT.

The chain couples TRBV5-5 to TRBJ2-7; perhaps TRBD1 as D (5 bases). In germline, CDR1 is SGHKS, CDR2 YYEKEE (reference sequence). The CDR3 loop spans 15 amino acids. Trimming removed 5 bases at V and 1 base at J, with 16 bases between. The CDR3 protein is CASRVSGATSYEQYF. The CDR3 coding sequence is TGTGCCAGCAGGGTGAGTGGGGCAACTTCCTACGAGCAGTACTTC.

This clone is a singleton in its sample. Here the CDR3 reads CASSLVWASGASTDTQYF. As DNA, the CDR3 is TGTGCCAGCAGCTTAGTGTGGGCTAGCGGGGCTTCCACAGATACGCAGTATTTT. The chain is built from TRBV7-8 and TRBJ2-3, with 9 bases lining up with TRBD2. V trimming: 1 base; J trimming: 2 bases; junction bases outside the gene matches: 10. Per the germline V gene, CDR1 is SGHVS and CDR2 is FQNEAQ. The CDR3 runs to 18 residues.

The chain joins TRBV27 to TRBJ2-2; D is unresolved. V dropped 5 bases and J dropped 4 bases, with 8 bases sitting between them. Germline V lookup: CDR1 MNHEY, CDR2 SMNVEV (reference sequence). The CDR3 covers 13 residues. The chain's CDR3 is CASSRLGTGELFF. CDR3 DNA sequence: TGTGCCAGCAGTCGACTTGGCACCGGGGAGCTGTTTTTT.

V usage is TRBV7-6 and J usage is TRBJ1-1, with D hard to call. Trimming pared 2 bases from V and 0 bases from J, leaving 7 bases between. CDR1 SGHVS and CDR2 FNYEAQ come from the germline V gene. CDR3 length equals 14 residues. CDR3 sequence: CASSLLSVNTEAFF. CDR3 nucleotides: TGTGCCAGCAGCTTACTTTCAGTGAACACTGAAGCTTTCTTT.